The T cell receptor beta chain described here comes from a study of OX40 agonist ivuxolimab in advanced cancers. About the study: Prior therapy, whether anti-PD-1, anti-PD-L1 or anti-CTLA-4, was allowed, and roughly 44% had some. Study-wide findings and caveats: The study observed clonal expansion of CD4+ and CD8+ blood T cells by week 6 at 0.1 to 3.0 mg/kg.

The CDR3 has 12 residues. V was trimmed by 4 bases and J by 7 bases, leaving 12 bases between them. Germline V gene lookup returns CDR1 SGHNT and CDR2 YYREEE (reference sequence). Remarks on this clone: Its specificity is not known.

Sequencing was performed with immunoSEQ multiplex PCR; in TCRdb, only in-frame clones are kept and a portion is missing. The sample lists about 63,000 clones, about 88% occurring once. This TCR derives from an adult with an advanced solid tumor such as melanoma, head and neck, liver or kidney cancer. The chain has TRBV5-4 and TRBJ2-7; unclear D gene. The material sequenced was CD4+ or CD8+ T cells sorted from blood, taken in a trial of the OX40 agonist ivuxolimab. The CDR3 sequence is CASSPTAQEQYF. In DNA form, the CDR3 reads TGTGCCAGCAGCCCAACGGCCCAGGAGCAGTACTTC.